The 9 T cell receptor beta chains below come from one sample, sequenced in a study of blood T cell repertoires in COVID-19. Here immunoSEQ multiplex PCR was the method, and the copy in TCRdb shows in-frame clones only, minus some. This sample carries 150,000 to 200,000 clones, approximately 85% of them seen once, and the ten largest clones take about 8.6%. The specimen sequenced was PBMCs or T cells enriched from blood (not recorded which). These TCRs come from a woman in her 30s who had recovered from COVID-19.

The genes are TRBV3-1 (or the pseudogene TRBV3-2) and TRBJ1-2, with 10 positions matching TRBD1. Trimming removed 6 bases from V and 2 bases from J; junction bases left unmatched: 3. Germline values: CDR1 LGHDT, CDR2 YNNKEL (reference sequence). CDR3 length equals 14 residues. The CDR3 bases are TGTGCCAGCAGTTCGGGACAGGGGAACTATGGCTACACCTTC. It specifies CASSSGQGNYGYTF.

This chain uses TRBV7-9 with TRBJ1-6; D may be TRBD1 (6 bases). Germline V lookup: CDR1 SEHNR, CDR2 FQNEAQ (reference sequence). The CDR3 is 15 amino acids. V was pared by 6 bases and J by 7 bases, with 16 bases between. CDR3 residues: CASRDSGGGNSPLHF. In DNA, the CDR3 is TGTGCCAGCAGGGACTCGGGGGGCGGCAATTCACCCCTCCACTTT.

The rearrangement joins TRBV11-2 to TRBJ2-7; D is perhaps TRBD2 (6 bases). Germline assignment: CDR1 SGHAT and CDR2 FQNNGV. The ends were cut back, 1 base at V and 0 bases at J, with 10 bases in the middle. CDR3 length: 15 residues. The CDR3 here is CASSLVDSGSYEQYF. For the CDR3, the DNA is TGTGCCAGCAGCTTAGTTGATAGCGGCTCCTACGAGCAGTACTTC.

In DNA, the CDR3 is TGTGCCAGCAGCCAGACCTACCCTAGCTCCTATAATTCACCCCTCCACTTT. Residues: CASSQTYPSSYNSPLHF. This chain connects TRBV3-1 (or the pseudogene TRBV3-2) to TRBJ1-6; D gene uncertain. This CDR3 has 17 amino acids. The V end lost 3 bases, the J end lost 0 bases, and 12 bases lay between the germline ends. Germline V gives CDR1 LGHDT, CDR2 YNNKEL (reference sequence).

The gene calls are TRBV25-1 and TRBJ1-6, with TRBD1 matching 7 bases. The length of the CDR3 is 18 residues. V lost 3 bases to trimming and J lost 1 base; unmatched junction nucleotides: 9. Germline values: CDR1 MGHDK, CDR2 SYGVNS. CDR3 sequence: CASSEPRTGSSYNSPLHF. In nucleotides, the CDR3 is TGTGCCAGCAGTGAGCCCCGGACAGGATCGTCCTATAATTCACCCCTCCACTTT.

V and J are TRBV7-6 and TRBJ1-1; the D gene is possibly TRBD1 (5 bases). V was shortened by 5 bases and J by 0 bases, with 16 bases between the two germline ends. The CDR3 length is 16 residues. The germline V gene encodes CDR1 SGHVS and CDR2 FNYEAQ. This CDR3 reads CASSTPRQTLNTEAFF. The DNA for the CDR3 is TGTGCCAGCAGCACCCCCCGACAGACTTTGAACACTGAAGCTTTCTTT. Complete variable domain (other parts from reference TRBV7-6 and TRBJ1-1): GAGVSQSPRYKVTKRGQDVALRCDPISGHVSLYWYRQALGQGPEFLTYFNYEAQQDKSGLPNDRFSAERPEGSISTLTIQRTEQRDSAMYRCASSTPRQTLNTEAFFGQGTRLTVV.

This clone was observed a single time. The V gene is TRBV5-4, the J gene TRBJ2-7; possibly TRBD2 for D (5 bases). There are 15 residues in the CDR3. Trimming left V 1 base short and J 6 bases short, with 17 bases between. Germline lookup yields CDR1 SGHNT and CDR2 YYREEE (reference sequence). The CDR3 bases are TGTGCCAGCAGCTTGCGTAATCGGGATGGGGTCGAGCAGTACTTC. Translation gives CASSLRNRDGVEQYF. The whole variable domain, remainder taken from reference TRBV5-4 and TRBJ2-7, is ETGVTQSPTHLIKTRGQQVTLRCSSQSGHNTVSWYQQALGQGPQFIFQYYREEENGRGNFPPRFSGLQFPNYSSELNVNALELDDSALYLCASSLRNRDGVEQYFGPGTRLTVT.

This clone showed up just once. This sequence joins TRBV6-5 and TRBJ1-1; D call uncertain. Germline-derived CDR1 and CDR2 are MNHEY and SVGAGI. V was trimmed by 5 bases and J by 4 bases, leaving 14 bases between them. There are 14 residues in the CDR3. The CDR3 loop reads CASSPQAGITEAFF. The DNA for the CDR3 is TGTGCCAGCAGTCCTCAGGCGGGGATCACTGAAGCTTTCTTT.

V usage is TRBV7-2 and J usage is TRBJ2-2; D possibly corresponds to TRBD2 (5 bases). Germline values: CDR1 SGHTA, CDR2 FQGNSA. The CDR3 has 16 amino acids. The V gene lost 1 base and the J gene lost 7 bases, with 16 bases spanning the gap. CDR3 DNA sequence: TGTGCCAGCAGCTTAGAGGGCCCCACCGCGGGCGGGGAGCTGTTTTTT. It is translated as CASSLEGPTAGGELFF.